Listed below are T cell receptor beta chains from one sample, sequenced in a study of blood T cell repertoires in COVID-19. Profiled with immunoSEQ multiplex PCR; TCRdb holds only in-frame clones, not every one. Among about 160,000 clones, 65% to 90% were seen once, and the ten largest hold approximately 3.5%. The material sequenced was peripheral blood. The receptors derive from a man in his 70s with acute or convalescent COVID-19. The CDR3 runs from the conserved cysteine through the conserved F or W. D genes are given only for firm matches. Some rows mark clone size as missing; the rest say once, few, many or name a class of expanded clone.

j_call d_call clone_size v_call cdr3_length cdr3_nt cdr3_aa
TRBJ1-5 NA many TRBV9 15 TGTGCCAGCAGCGTAGGAACAGGCAGCAATCAGCCCCAGCATTTT CASSVGTGSNQPQHF
TRBJ2-2 TRBD2 NA TRBV7-8 17 TGTGCCAGCAGCTTAGTTCTAGCGGGGCTTAACACCGGGGAGCTGTTTTTT CASSLVLAGLNTGELFF
TRBJ2-4 NA NA TRBV7-2 14 TGTGCCAGCAGCCCCTCTCTAGGTGGAAACATTCAGTACTTC CASSPSLGGNIQYF
TRBJ2-2 TRBD2 NA TRBV9 15 TGTGCCAGCAGCGTAGTAGCGGGAGACACCGGGGAGCTGTTTTTT CASSVVAGDTGELFF
TRBJ1-1 NA NA TRBV25-1 11 TGTGCCAGCAGGCGAACGTCTGAAGCTTTCTTT CASRRTSEAFF
TRBJ2-7 NA NA TRBV29-1 14 TGCAGCGCTTCGGCCCAGGGGCGAAGGAACGAGCAGTACTTC CSASAQGRRNEQYF
TRBJ2-1 TRBD1 NA TRBV7-9 16 TGTGCCAGCAGCCCTCTACAGGGGGAAAGGGGCAATGAGCAGTTCTTC CASSPLQGERGNEQFF
TRBJ2-2 NA NA TRBV5-1 16 TGCGCCAGCAGGGAGGGGTCAGGGAGTCGGACCGGGGAGCTGTTTTTT CASREGSGSRTGELFF
TRBJ2-5 TRBD2 NA TRBV28 16 TGTGCCAGCAGTTTTCCCAAGACTAGCGGTCAAGAGACCCAGTACTTC CASSFPKTSGQETQYF
TRBJ1-2 NA NA TRBV6-5 14 TGTGCCAGCACCCCTAGAGGAGGGGACTATGGCTACACCTTC CASTPRGGDYGYTF
TRBJ1-5 TRBD1 few TRBV7-2 15 TGTGCCAGCAGCTCCCGGACAGGGAGCAATCAGCCCCAGCATTTT CASSSRTGSNQPQHF
TRBJ2-3 TRBD1 NA TRBV19 16 TGTGCCAGTAGTACGCCGGGACAGAGTTTCACAGATACGCAGTATTTT CASSTPGQSFTDTQYF
TRBJ2-7 TRBD1 NA TRBV27 14 TGTGCCAGCAGTTTATGGGACAGGAATGGCGAGCAGTACTTC CASSLWDRNGEQYF
TRBJ2-5 TRBD2 NA TRBV5-4 15 TGTGCCAGCAGCCTCGGACTAGCCCCCAAAGAGACCCAGTACTTC CASSLGLAPKETQYF
TRBJ2-3 TRBD1 NA TRBV19 16 TGTGCCAGTGCCGATCCCGGGACAGGGGAGACAGATACGCAGTATTTT CASADPGTGETDTQYF
TRBJ2-3 NA NA TRBV4-2 16 TGTGCCAGCAGCCAAGAGGCTAGCGTAAGCACAGATACGCAGTATTTT CASSQEASVSTDTQYF
TRBJ2-3 NA few TRBV6-6 14 TGTGCCAGCAGTCTCGGGACTAGCACAGATACGCAGTATTTT CASSLGTSTDTQYF
TRBJ2-3 TRBD1 few TRBV7-2 15 TGTGCCAGCAGCCCACAGGGGTCCCAAATTGATACGCAGTATTTT CASSPQGSQIDTQYF
TRBJ1-1 TRBD1 NA TRBV19 13 TGTGCCAGTAGTAGACAGGGGGGCACTGAAGCTTTCTTT CASSRQGGTEAFF
TRBJ2-7 TRBD2 NA TRBV19 14 TGTGCCAGTAGTATGGCGGGAGCTTCCTACGAGCAGTACTTC CASSMAGASYEQYF
TRBJ2-7 NA NA TRBV7-2 14 TGTGCCAGCAGCTTAAACCAGGGCGCCTACGAGCAGTACTTC CASSLNQGAYEQYF
TRBJ2-7 NA few TRBV5-1 13 TGCGCCAGCAGCCCCTCCCAGGTCCACGAGCAGTACTTC CASSPSQVHEQYF
TRBJ2-1 NA NA TRBV21-1 19 TGTGCCAGCAGCAAAGTTTTGGTTAACCGGGACAGGACGACGAATGAGCAGTTCTTC CASSKVLVNRDRTTNEQFF
TRBJ1-2 NA NA TRBV6-2/TRBV6-3 15 TGTGCCAGCAGTCGGACCCAGGGGTGGAACTATGGCTACACCTTC CASSRTQGWNYGYTF
TRBJ1-2 NA NA TRBV9 14 TGTGCCAGCAGCGTACTAGGGGATGACTATGGCTACACCTTC CASSVLGDDYGYTF
TRBJ2-2 TRBD1 NA TRBV11-2 18 TGTGCCAGCAGCTCTAGGCGGACAGGGGGCGCGCTAACCGGGGAGCTGTTTTTT CASSSRRTGGALTGELFF
TRBJ1-4 TRBD1 NA TRBV3-1/TRBV3-2 15 TGTGCCAGCAGCCAATATGGAGGGGGCAATGAAAAACTGTTTTTT CASSQYGGGNEKLFF
TRBJ2-2 TRBD2 NA TRBV19 17 TGTGCCAGTAGGGGCCCAGGGCTAGCGGCGAACACCGGGGAGCTGTTTTTT CASRGPGLAANTGELFF
TRBJ2-4 TRBD1 few TRBV27 15 TGTGCCAGCAGTCCAGGGACAGGGTATGGAGACATTCAGTACTTC CASSPGTGYGDIQYF
TRBJ1-1 NA once TRBV2 15 TGTGCCAGCAGTGAGGCAGGGGTCGGGGGGGCTGAAGCTTTCTTT CASSEAGVGGAEAFF
TRBJ2-7 TRBD1 NA TRBV7-2 14 TGTGCCAGCAGCTTAAAGACAGGGACCTACGAGCAGTACTTC CASSLKTGTYEQYF
TRBJ2-1 NA NA TRBV27 12 TGTGCCAGCAGTTTGAGAGGCAATGAGCAGTTCTTC CASSLRGNEQFF
TRBJ2-5 NA NA TRBV14 15 TGTGCCAGCAGCCAAGTTGCGGGACTGCAAGAGACCCAGTACTTC CASSQVAGLQETQYF
TRBJ2-5 NA many TRBV6-6 15 TGTGCCAGTGTTCGCAGGGGCTGGGAACAAGAGACCCAGTACTTC CASVRRGWEQETQYF
TRBJ2-3 NA NA TRBV19 14 TGTGCCAGTAGGGAGGGGAGGTCCACAGATACGCAGTATTTT CASREGRSTDTQYF
TRBJ1-4 TRBD1 NA TRBV27 15 TGTGCCAGCAGTCCCCTCGGGACAGGGAAGTTCAAACTGTTTTTT CASSPLGTGKFKLFF
TRBJ1-3 NA NA TRBV5-6 15 TGTGCCAGCAGCTCGCCAGGGATCTCTGGAAACACCATATATTTT CASSSPGISGNTIYF
TRBJ1-5 NA NA TRBV28 15 TGTGCCAGCAGTGGAAGCGGACCTCCCAATCAGCCCCAGCATTTT CASSGSGPPNQPQHF
TRBJ2-6 NA NA TRBV28 15 TGTGCCAGCAGTTTACGTGAGTCTGGGGCCAACGTCCTGACTTTC CASSLRESGANVLTF
TRBJ2-1 TRBD2 few TRBV19 14 TGTGCCAGTAGTATAGGACTAGCAACGGATGAGCAGTTCTTC CASSIGLATDEQFF
TRBJ1-1 TRBD1 medium-sized TRBV7-9 15 TGTGCCAGCAGCTGGCCGACAGGGGGCGTCACTGAAGCTTTCTTT CASSWPTGGVTEAFF
TRBJ2-1 NA NA TRBV11-3 15 TGTGCCAGCAGCTTAGGAGCGGACCCCTACAATGAGCAGTTCTTC CASSLGADPYNEQFF
TRBJ1-2 TRBD1 NA TRBV7-2 13 TGTGCCAGCAGGACAGACAGGGTTGAGGGCTACACCTTC CASRTDRVEGYTF
TRBJ2-2 TRBD1 NA TRBV27 15 TGTGCCAGCAAAGAGGGGGCTGGAGACACCGGGGAGCTGTTTTTT CASKEGAGDTGELFF
TRBJ2-3 TRBD2 NA TRBV7-9 16 TGTGCCAGCAGCTTCGAACTAGCGGGAGGTGCGGATACGCAGTATTTT CASSFELAGGADTQYF
TRBJ2-5 NA NA TRBV4-1 16 TGCGCCAGCAGCCAAGATTTGAAGAGACTCCAAGAGACCCAGTACTTC CASSQDLKRLQETQYF
TRBJ2-1 NA NA TRBV3-1/TRBV3-2 17 TGTGCCAGCAGCCAAGATAAGACTCCGGGGTCCTACAATGAGCAGTTCTTC CASSQDKTPGSYNEQFF
TRBJ2-1 NA NA TRBV11-3 16 TGTGCCAGCAGCGCGGGCGGGGGCAGATCTGACAATGAGCAGTTCTTC CASSAGGGRSDNEQFF
TRBJ2-7 NA NA TRBV5-1 14 TGCGCCAGCAGCTTGTCTGGACAGACCTACGAGCAGTACTTC CASSLSGQTYEQYF
TRBJ2-2 NA NA TRBV30 13 TGTGCCTGGAGTGTACTCGGGAACGGGGAGCTGTTTTTT CAWSVLGNGELFF
TRBJ2-2 NA NA TRBV7-9 11 TGTGCCAGCAGCTTAACTGAAGAGCTGTTTTTT CASSLTEELFF
TRBJ2-5 NA few TRBV19 16 TGTGCCAGTAGTATGATTGAAACGGTCACTAGGGAGACCCAGTACTTC CASSMIETVTRETQYF
TRBJ2-6 NA NA TRBV3-1/TRBV3-2 17 TGTGCCAGCAGCCAAGGACTTCCCAGCTCTGGGGCCAACGTCCTGACTTTC CASSQGLPSSGANVLTF
TRBJ2-7 TRBD2 once TRBV9 15 TGTGCCAGCATGGGGGAGGGGAGAGGGGCTGAAGAGCAGTACTTC CASMGEGRGAEEQYF